What follows are 25 T cell receptor beta chains derived from one specimen sequenced in a study of Graves' ophthalmopathy and Graves' hyperthyroidism. TCR beta CDR3 regions were amplified from RNA transcripts. HTBI primers were employed in first-round RT-PCR, then a second-round multiplex PCR followed. TCRdb ran MiXCR on the multiplex PCR reads and lists one entry per CDR3 protein. Of 200,000 to 250,000 distinct CDR3 sequences listed, around a fifth are singletons. Sequencing used peripheral blood. The receptors shown here come from a woman between 45 and 65 years old with Graves' ophthalmopathy.

This clonotype was counted ten times or more. The chain is built from TRBV15 and TRBJ2-7; D ambiguous. The CDR3 totals 16 residues. Trimming left V 0 bases short and J 2 bases short, with 14 bases between. Germline CDR1 reads LNHNV; CDR2 reads YYDKDF (reference sequence). The CDR3 sequence: CATSRDEAETTYEQYF. Written as DNA, the CDR3 is TGTGCCACCAGCAGAGATGAGGCGGAAACAACCTACGAGCAGTACTTC.

V usage is TRBV24-1 and J usage is TRBJ2-5; the match to TRBD1 covers 9 bases. Per the germline V gene, CDR1 is KGHDR and CDR2 is SFDVKD. CDR3 length: 15 amino acids. Losses at the gene ends were 4 bases for V and 2 bases for J; bases not matched to a gene: 4. The chain's CDR3 is CATSEPGTGQETQYF. As DNA, the CDR3 is TGTGCCACCAGTGAACCCGGGACAGGGCAAGAGACCCAGTACTTC.

This chain joins TRBV5-4 and TRBJ1-1; 8 bases map to TRBD1. This CDR3 has 16 amino acids. The ends lost 2 bases at V and 0 bases at J; junction bases unmatched: 6. Per the germline V gene, CDR1 is SGHNT and CDR2 is YYREEE (reference sequence). The CDR3 reads CASSFLPGGLNTEAFF. The CDR3 DNA is TGTGCCAGCAGCTTCCTCCCAGGGGGCCTGAACACTGAAGCTTTCTTT. Looking up the rest from reference TRBV5-4 and TRBJ1-1 gives the full variable domain: ETGVTQSPTHLIKTRGQQVTLRCSSQSGHNTVSWYQQALGQGPQFIFQYYREEENGRGNFPPRFSGLQFPNYSSELNVNALELDDSALYLCASSFLPGGLNTEAFFGQGTRLTVV.

V is TRBV6-1 and J is TRBJ1-6; D is possibly TRBD1 (6 bases). Germline CDR1 MNHNS, CDR2 SASEGT. V lost 6 bases and J lost 9, with 12 bases in between. This CDR3 has 13 amino acids. For the CDR3, the DNA is TGTGCCAGCAGGGCAGGGGAAGGTTCACCCCTCCACTTT. Protein sequence: CASRAGEGSPLHF.

This clonotype showed up just a few times. V usage is TRBV20-1 and J usage is TRBJ2-7, with 14 bases that match TRBD2. Germline trimming cut 4 bases from V and 5 bases from J; bases unmatched to any gene: 7. CDR1 and CDR2 (germline): DFQATT, SNEGSKA (reference sequence). This CDR3 has 15 residues. The CDR3 is CSATLPGLAGDEQYF. The CDR3 nucleotides read TGCAGTGCTACACTTCCGGGACTAGCGGGGGACGAGCAGTACTTC.

This clonotype was recorded many times. This sequence joins TRBV5-1 and TRBJ2-2, with unresolved D. This CDR3 spans 15 amino acids. Germline V gene data show CDR1 as SGHRS and CDR2 as YFSETQ. The V end lost 0 bases, the J end lost 1 base, and 7 bases lay between the germline ends. In DNA form, the CDR3 reads TGCGCCAGCAGCTTGGCGCGGTTGAACACCGGGGAGCTGTTTTTT. It yields the protein CASSLARLNTGELFF.

Concerning this clonotype itself: The junction differs from germline at one of its ends, possibly a read error. V gene TRBV28 combines with J gene TRBJ2-7; 8 nucleotides align to TRBD1. The germline CDR1 and CDR2 sequences are MDHEN and SYDVKM. This CDR3 has 12 amino acids. The CDR3 sequence is CVSSVGQVFWYF. In DNA, the CDR3 is TGTGTCAGCAGTGTGGGACAGGTGTTTTGGTACTTC.

Ten or more counts support this clonotype. The J gene is TRBJ1-1, the V gene TRBV27; tentative D call: TRBD1 (5 bases). Trimming removed 6 bases at V and 7 bases at J, with 9 bases between. This CDR3 comprises 11 residues. Germline lookup yields CDR1 MNHEY and CDR2 SMNVEV (reference sequence). Here the CDR3 reads CASSRDGEAFF. The CDR3 DNA reads as TGTGCCAGCAGCAGGGACGGTGAAGCTTTCTTT.

This clonotype was observed a handful of times. The chain carries TRBV12-3 or TRBV12-4 and TRBJ1-2; TRBD1 matches at 8 bases. This CDR3 spans 14 amino acids. V lost 7 bases, J lost 2 bases, and 6 bases stayed unmatched. The CDR3: CASTRDRMNYGYTF. For the CDR3, the DNA is TGTGCCAGCACCCGGGACAGGATGAACTATGGCTACACCTTC.

This clonotype was observed at least ten times. The chain is built from TRBV6-5 and TRBJ1-3; D is ambiguous. The V end lost 10 bases, the J end lost 0 bases, and 10 bases lay between the germline ends. CDR1 is MNHEY and CDR2 is SVGAGI in the germline V gene. The CDR3 extends over 13 amino acids. The DNA of the CDR3 is TGTGCCACGGATATGGGCTCTGGAAACACCATATATTTT. Translating gives CATDMGSGNTIYF.

This clonotype showed up many times. The gene calls are TRBV28 and TRBJ2-6; weak D call: TRBD1 (5 bases). Trimming pared 5 bases from V and 2 bases from J, leaving 19 bases between. The CDR3 runs to 18 residues. Germline CDR1 and CDR2: MDHEN and SYDVKM. The CDR3 DNA is TGTGCCAGCAGTGTCTCAGGGCCCTTGGATACTGGGGCCAACGTCCTGACTTTC. Translation: CASSVSGPLDTGANVLTF. Full variable domain (rest looked up from reference TRBV28 and TRBJ2-6): DVKVTQSSRYLVKRTGEKVFLECVQDMDHENMFWYRQDPGLGLRLIYFSYDVKMKEKGDIPEGYSVSREKKERFSLILESASTNQTSMYLCASSVSGPLDTGANVLTFGAGSRLTVL.

This clonotype was recorded many times. This chain links TRBV28 with TRBJ2-7, with 10 positions matching TRBD2. Trimming removed 5 bases from V and 2 bases from J; junction bases left unmatched: 6. The CDR3 extends over 15 amino acids. Germline V CDR1 and CDR2: MDHEN, SYDVKM. In DNA form, the CDR3 reads TGTGCCAGCAGTCCGCTAGCGGGAGCCGCCTACGAGCAGTACTTC. It yields the protein CASSPLAGAAYEQYF.

This clonotype was found many times. The chain has TRBV9 and TRBJ2-5; TRBD1 aligns across 8 bases. V was pared by 4 bases and J by 5 bases, with 7 bases of the junction left unmatched. This CDR3 is 14 amino acids long. Per germline, CDR1 SGDLS and CDR2 YYNGEE. The DNA for the CDR3 is TGTGCCAGCAGCCGACCCGACAGGGGTGAGACCCAGTACTTC. This encodes CASSRPDRGETQYF.

There are many counts of this clonotype. The V call is TRBV2, the J call TRBJ1-1; D call uncertain. Germline V gives CDR1 SNHLY, CDR2 FYNNEI. The CDR3 has 13 residues. The V and J ends lost 4 bases and 5 bases respectively, with 11 bases between them. CDR3 loop: CASSVSRNTEAFF. CDR3 bases: TGTGCCAGCAGTGTGTCCAGGAATACTGAAGCTTTCTTT.

There are many counts of this clonotype. The CDR3 reads CASSQDGHQGQYF. CDR3 nucleotides: TGTGCCAGCAGCCAAGATGGCCACCAGGGGCAGTACTTC. The V call is TRBV4-2, the J call TRBJ2-7, with D possibly matching TRBD1 (5 bases). V was shortened by 0 bases and J by 9 bases, with 12 bases between the two germline ends. The germline CDR1 and CDR2 sequences are LGHNA and YNFKEQ. CDR3 length: 13 amino acids.

The J gene is TRBJ1-5, the V gene TRBV20-1; no definite D call. This CDR3 has 13 amino acids. Trimming cost V 6 bases and J 3 bases, with 12 bases left between them. Germline V gives CDR1 DFQATT, CDR2 SNEGSKA (reference sequence). This CDR3 reads CSAADRHNQPQHF. CDR3 coding DNA: TGCAGTGCAGCAGACCGACACAATCAGCCCCAGCATTTT.

This clonotype was seen at least ten times. J is TRBJ2-7 and V is TRBV20-1, with 13 positions matching TRBD2. CDR1 and CDR2 from the germline V gene are DFQATT and SNEGSKA (reference sequence). The CDR3 length is 14 residues. With 5 bases clipped from V and 2 bases from J, the junction kept 3 bases outside the gene matches. CDR3 residues: CSAGLAGVPYEQYF. For the CDR3, the DNA is TGCAGTGCTGGACTAGCGGGAGTGCCCTACGAGCAGTACTTC.

This clonotype was seen ten or more times. The chain is built from TRBV5-4 and TRBJ2-5, with D possibly being TRBD2 (6 bases). There are 15 residues in the CDR3. Trimming left V 1 base short and J 4 bases short, with 14 bases between. Germline lookup yields CDR1 SGHNT and CDR2 YYREEE (reference sequence). The CDR3 region has the DNA TGTGCCAGCAGCTTGTCTCCATTCGGGAGAGAGACCCAGTACTTC. Translation: CASSLSPFGRETQYF.

This chain links TRBV11-2 with TRBJ2-7; D may be TRBD2 (6 bases). Germline V gene data show CDR1 as SGHAT and CDR2 as FQNNGV. V gave up 4 bases and J gave up 5 bases, with 21 bases separating them. The CDR3 spans 16 residues. The CDR3 is CASSSWTPGGGDEQYF. In DNA, the CDR3 is TGTGCCAGCAGCTCATGGACCCCCGGGGGAGGCGACGAGCAGTACTTC.

This clonotype was detected ten times or more. This rearrangement joins TRBV6-5 to TRBJ1-1; no clear D. Germline V gene data show CDR1 as MNHEY and CDR2 as SVGAGI. The CDR3 extends over 13 amino acids. V was shortened by 6 bases and J by 5 bases, with 13 bases between the two germline ends. CDR3 nucleotide sequence: TGTGCCAGCAGCCGGGGAGGAAGGACTGAAGCTTTCTTT. It is translated as CASSRGGRTEAFF.

This clonotype was recorded many times. The chain uses TRBV12-3 or TRBV12-4 and TRBJ1-6; D might be TRBD1 (5 bases). Trimming cost V 5 bases and J 10 bases, with 15 bases left between them. CDR3 size: 14 residues. The DNA for the CDR3 is TGTGCCAGCAGTCGCCAGGGTAGGGGCTCACCCCTCCACTTT. It codes for CASSRQGRGSPLHF.

This clonotype has at least ten counts. V usage is TRBV12-3 or TRBV12-4 and J usage is TRBJ2-7, with D perhaps TRBD2 (7 bases). The V and J ends lost 6 bases and 6 bases respectively, with 12 bases between them. The CDR3 covers 12 residues. The CDR3 reads CASRQGGGEQYF. The CDR3 DNA is TGTGCCAGCAGACAGGGAGGGGGCGAGCAGTACTTC.

This clonotype was counted many times. The chain carries TRBV11-1 and TRBJ2-7; 9 nucleotides line up with TRBD1. CDR1 and CDR2 (germline): SGHAT, FQDESV (reference sequence). The CDR3 sequence is 16 residues long. The junction had 17 bases not matched to a gene; V was cut back by 7 bases and J by 7 bases. As DNA, the CDR3 is TGTGCCAGCACCCTTTTCACAGGGGGCGTTGTGGGGGAGCAGTACTTC. It specifies CASTLFTGGVVGEQYF. Full variable domain (missing parts from reference TRBV11-1 and TRBJ2-7): EAEVAQSPRYKITEKSQAVAFWCDPISGHATLYWYRQILGQGPELLVQFQDESVVDDSQLPKDRFSAERLKGVDSTLKIQPAELGDSAMYLCASTLFTGGVVGEQYFGPGTRLTVT.

At least ten counts were recorded for this clonotype. V gene TRBV7-9 combines with J gene TRBJ1-5; D unresolved. Trimming cost V 3 bases and J 4 bases, with 13 bases left between them. The CDR3 has 15 amino acids. CDR1 and CDR2 from the germline V gene are SEHNR and FQNEAQ (reference sequence). Here the CDR3 reads CASSLGREVNQPQHF. As DNA, the CDR3 is TGTGCCAGCAGCTTGGGTAGGGAAGTAAATCAGCCCCAGCATTTT.

V and J are TRBV28 and TRBJ2-5; TRBD1 aligns across 7 bases. The V gene's germline CDR1 is MDHEN and CDR2 SYDVKM. CDR3 length: 12 residues. Trimming took 3 bases from V and 9 from J; bases not matched to a gene: 4. The CDR3 DNA reads as TGTGCCAGCAGTTTGCAAACAGGGGCCCAGTACTTC. It is translated as CASSLQTGAQYF.